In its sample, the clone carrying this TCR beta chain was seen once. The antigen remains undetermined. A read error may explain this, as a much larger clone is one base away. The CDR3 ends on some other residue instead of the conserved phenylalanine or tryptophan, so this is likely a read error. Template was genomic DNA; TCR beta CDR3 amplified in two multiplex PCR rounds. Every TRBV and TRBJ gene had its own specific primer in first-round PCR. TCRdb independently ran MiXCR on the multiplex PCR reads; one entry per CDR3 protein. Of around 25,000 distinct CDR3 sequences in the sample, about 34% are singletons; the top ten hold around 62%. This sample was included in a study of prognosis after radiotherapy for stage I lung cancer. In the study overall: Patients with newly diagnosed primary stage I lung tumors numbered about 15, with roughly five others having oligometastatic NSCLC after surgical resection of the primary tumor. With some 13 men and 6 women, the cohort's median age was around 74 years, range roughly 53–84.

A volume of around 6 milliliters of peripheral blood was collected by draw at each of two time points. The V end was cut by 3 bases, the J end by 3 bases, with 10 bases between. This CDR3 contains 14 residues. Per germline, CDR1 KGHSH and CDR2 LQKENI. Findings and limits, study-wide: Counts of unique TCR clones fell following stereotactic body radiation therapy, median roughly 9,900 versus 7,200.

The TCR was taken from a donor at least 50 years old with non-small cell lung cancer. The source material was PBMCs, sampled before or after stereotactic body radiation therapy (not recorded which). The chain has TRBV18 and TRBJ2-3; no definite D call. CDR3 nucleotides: TGTGCCAGCTCACCGGGCCAAGCAACAGATACGCAGTATTCT. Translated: CASSPGQATDTQYS.